This TCR beta chain was sequenced for a study of T-cell memory formation after mild COVID-19. Overall study: There were largely donor-specific TCR clusters. Study-wide results and limits: Memory cells collected pre-infection included some clones that later responded, suggesting cross-reactive memory joined. CD4+ contracting clones were mainly CM and EM; CD8+ ones, EMRA.

Germline loops: CDR1 SGHTA, CDR2 FQGNSA. The CDR3 runs 14 residues. The ends were cut back, 0 bases at V and 16 bases at J, with 16 bases in the middle. Turning to this clonotype: The antigen remains undetermined.

Libraries for TCRalpha and TCRbeta carried sample barcodes and unique molecular identifiers via 5'RACE. TCRdb recomputed calls from the 5' RACE reads with MiXCR, one row per CDR3 protein. The table has 220,000 or so distinct CDR3 sequences, over 9% seen once. The rearrangement uses TRBV7-2 and TRBJ1-6, with D unresolved. The sample consisted of PBMCs or a T cell subset sorted from them (not recorded which). This TCR was recovered from a man aged 18 to 29 who had mild COVID-19 (a few samples of this study predate the infection). Cell type and time point are not known. The CDR3 is CASSLAGIARLLHF. The DNA for the CDR3 is TGTGCCAGCAGCTTAGCCGGGATTGCTAGACTTCTCCACTTT.